A single T cell receptor beta chain is shown here with its context. Its antigen is unidentified. Per germline, CDR1 SGDLS and CDR2 YYNGEE. The CDR3 is 16 amino acids. The V end was cut by 0 bases, the J end by 5 bases, with 15 bases between. These data are taken from a study of OX40 agonist ivuxolimab in advanced cancers. Study in general: Every 2 weeks, patients got intravenous ivuxolimab at one of six dose levels (0.01-10 mg/kg). Mean age 60 years, range about 23 to 80; about 85% male. Three patients, one with hepatocellular carcinoma and two with cutaneous melanoma, achieved partial responses. Study-wide results and limits: At doses 0.1 to 3.0 mg/kg, CD4+ and CD8+ clones expanded.

Assay: immunoSEQ multiplex PCR; the TCRdb copy retains only in-frame clones and omits some. The data show around 69,000 clones, 85% seen once. This chain links TRBV9 with TRBJ2-1; the D is unclear. The sequence was obtained from an adult with an advanced solid tumor such as melanoma, head and neck, liver or kidney cancer. Source: CD4+ or CD8+ T cells sorted from blood, taken in a trial of the OX40 agonist ivuxolimab. This CDR3 is CASSVDPGSDNNEQFF. The CDR3 DNA reads TGTGCCAGCAGCGTAGATCCCGGGTCAGACAACAATGAGCAGTTCTTC.